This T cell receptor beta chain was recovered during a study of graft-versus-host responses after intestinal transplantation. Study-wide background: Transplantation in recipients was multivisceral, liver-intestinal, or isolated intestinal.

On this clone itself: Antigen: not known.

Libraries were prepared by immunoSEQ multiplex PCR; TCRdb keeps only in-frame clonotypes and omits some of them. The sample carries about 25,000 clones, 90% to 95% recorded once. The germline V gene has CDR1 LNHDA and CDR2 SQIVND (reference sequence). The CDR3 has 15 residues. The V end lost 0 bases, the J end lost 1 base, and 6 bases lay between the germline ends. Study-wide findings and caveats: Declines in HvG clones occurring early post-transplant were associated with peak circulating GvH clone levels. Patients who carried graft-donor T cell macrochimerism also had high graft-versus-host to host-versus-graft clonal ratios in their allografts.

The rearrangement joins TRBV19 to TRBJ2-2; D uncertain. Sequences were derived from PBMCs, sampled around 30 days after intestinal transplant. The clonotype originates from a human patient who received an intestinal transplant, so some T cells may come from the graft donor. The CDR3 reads CASSIDHGNTGELFF. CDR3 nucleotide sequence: TGTGCCAGTAGTATAGATCATGGGAACACCGGGGAGCTGTTTTTT.